This entry lists 5 T cell receptor beta chains sequenced from one sample in a study of T cell responses to AZD1222 COVID-19 vaccine. The assay was immunoSEQ multiplex PCR, and TCRdb's table has in-frame clones only and misses some. In the table there are about 87,000 clones, around 90% of which are singletons. The sample here was peripheral blood, taken on day 0 of AZD1222 vaccination. Receptors originate from an adult in good health.

V and J are TRBV6-5 and TRBJ1-2; the D is unclear. Trimming removed 10 bases at V and 7 bases at J, with 19 bases between. Per germline, CDR1 MNHEY and CDR2 SVGAGI. CDR3 length equals 13 residues. CDR3 DNA: TGTGCCACCAACCCGGCTCCTCAGCGTGGCTACACCTTC. As protein: CATNPAPQRGYTF.

J is TRBJ2-7 and V is TRBV7-2; 15 bases are shared with TRBD2. J gave up 7 bases and V 5 bases, and 9 bases lay outside the gene matches. Germline V gene data show CDR1 as SGHTA and CDR2 as FQGNSA. The CDR3 runs to 16 residues. CDR3 protein: CASSQRTSGGAREQYF. Here the CDR3 DNA reads TGTGCCAGCAGCCAACGGACTAGCGGGGGGGCAAGGGAGCAGTACTTC. The variable domain in full, completed from reference TRBV7-2 and TRBJ2-7, reads GAGVSQSPSNKVTEKGKDVELRCDPISGHTALYWYRQSLGQGLEFLIYFQGNSAPDKSGLPSDRFSAERTGGSVSTLTIQRTQQEDSAVYLCASSQRTSGGAREQYFGPGTRLTVT.

The V gene is TRBV18, the J gene TRBJ1-5, with D uncertain. The CDR3 spans 14 residues. Germline V gene lookup returns CDR1 KGHSH and CDR2 LQKENI. Between the trimmed V and J ends, which lost 2 bases and 6 bases, there was a span of 11 bases. For the CDR3, the DNA is TGTGCCAGCTCACCAAATAGGGAGGTTCAGCCCCAGCATTTT. Amino acid sequence: CASSPNREVQPQHF.

CDR3 coding DNA: TGTGCCAGCAGCCAAGGCTCGGACAGGGGGGGTTCACCCCTCCACTTT. Its translation: CASSQGSDRGGSPLHF. This chain links TRBV3-1 (or the pseudogene TRBV3-2) with TRBJ1-6, with 10 positions matching TRBD1. Germline V CDR1 and CDR2: LGHDT, YNNKEL (reference sequence). This CDR3 has 16 residues. V lost 1 base, J lost 9 bases, and 6 bases stayed unmatched.

V is TRBV4-3 and J is TRBJ1-2; D uncertain. This CDR3 has 13 residues. Germline V lookup: CDR1 LGHNA, CDR2 YSLEER. The V and J ends lost 3 bases and 8 bases respectively, with 13 bases between them. CDR3: CASSQEQMKGYTF. CDR3 DNA sequence: TGCGCCAGCAGCCAGGAACAGATGAAAGGCTACACCTTC.